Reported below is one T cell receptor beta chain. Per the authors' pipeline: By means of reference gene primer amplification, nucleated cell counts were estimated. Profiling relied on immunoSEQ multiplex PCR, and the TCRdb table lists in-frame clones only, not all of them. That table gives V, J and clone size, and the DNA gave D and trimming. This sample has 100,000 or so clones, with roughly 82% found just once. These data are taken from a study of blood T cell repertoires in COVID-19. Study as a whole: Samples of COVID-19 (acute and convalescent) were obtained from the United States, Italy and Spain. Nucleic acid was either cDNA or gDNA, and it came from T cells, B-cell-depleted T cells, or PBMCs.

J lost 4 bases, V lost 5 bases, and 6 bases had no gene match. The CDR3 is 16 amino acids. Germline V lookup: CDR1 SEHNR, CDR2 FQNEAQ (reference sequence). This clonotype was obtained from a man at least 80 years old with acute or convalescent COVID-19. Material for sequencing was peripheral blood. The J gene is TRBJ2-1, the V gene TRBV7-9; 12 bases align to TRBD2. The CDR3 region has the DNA TGTGCCAGCAGCACCCGACTAGCGGGAGCGTACAATGAGCAGTTCTTC. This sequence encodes CASSTRLAGAYNEQFF.